This T cell receptor (beta chain) was identified during a study of blood T cell repertoires in COVID-19. Study at large: The United States, Italy and Spain supplied acute and convalescent COVID-19 samples. T cells, B-cell-depleted T cells, or PBMCs supplied cDNA or gDNA.

This clone was seen a handful of times. Profiling relied on immunoSEQ multiplex PCR, and the TCRdb table lists in-frame clones only, not all of them. The table lists some 260,000 clones, around 89% of them singletons. CDR3 length: 13 residues. Trimming took off 3 bases at V and 4 bases at J, with 10 bases between the two ends. From germline, CDR1 is DFQATT and CDR2 SNEGSKA (reference sequence). This TCR was sampled from a woman between 40 and 50 years old who had recovered from COVID-19. The chain couples TRBV20-1 to TRBJ1-5; weak D call: TRBD1 (6 bases). The specimen was peripheral blood. This chain's CDR3 is CSASRQGNQPQHF. The DNA for the CDR3 is TGCAGTGCTAGTCGGCAGGGGAATCAGCCCCAGCATTTT.